These 26 T cell receptor beta chains were sequenced from one sample in a study of T cells after yellow fever vaccination. TCRdb re-analysed the 5' RACE reads in MiXCR, keeping a single row per CDR3 protein. The sample comprises about 340,000 distinct CDR3 sequences, around 13% of which are singletons, and approximately 3.4% rests with the top ten. The source material was CD4+ T cells sorted from PBMCs, sampled 15 days after the yellow fever booster vaccination. These receptor sequences come from a man aged 18 to 29 who received the YFV17D yellow fever vaccine.

This clonotype was seen repeatedly, ten times or more. V gene TRBV20-1 combines with J gene TRBJ2-1, with D tentatively TRBD1 (5 bases). CDR1 and CDR2 from the germline V gene are DFQATT and SNEGSKA (reference sequence). V was trimmed by 3 bases and J by 5 bases, leaving 11 bases between them. CDR3 length: 13 amino acids. CDR3 sequence (DNA): TGCAGTGCTAGGAGTCCGACAGACAATGAGCAGTTCTTC. Its translation: CSARSPTDNEQFF.

The rearrangement joins TRBV20-1 to TRBJ1-1; TRBD1 is a possible D gene (5 bases). This CDR3 has 13 residues. Trimming left V 3 bases short and J 1 base short, with 9 bases between. The V gene's germline CDR1 is DFQATT and CDR2 SNEGSKA (reference sequence). In nucleotides, the CDR3 is TGCAGTGCTAGTGAGGGGTGGAACACTGAAGCTTTCTTT. Protein: CSASEGWNTEAFF.

Only a few counts were recorded for this clonotype. This chain uses TRBV3-1 with TRBJ1-3; 8 bases map to TRBD1. The CDR3 spans 14 residues. Trimming at V came to 1 base and at J to 6 bases, leaving 2 bases not matched to a gene. CDR1 and CDR2 from the germline V gene are LGHDT and YNNKEL (reference sequence). CDR3 nucleotide sequence: TGTGCCAGCAGCCAAGTGACAGGGGCAAACACCATATATTTT. The encoded protein is CASSQVTGANTIYF. The full variable domain, rest sourced from reference TRBV3-1 and TRBJ1-3, is DTAVSQTPKYLVTQMGNDKSIKCEQNLGHDTMYWYKQDSKKFLKIMFSYNNKELIINETVPNRFSPKSPDKAHLNLHINSLELGDSAVYFCASSQVTGANTIYFGEGSWLTVV.

CDR3 sequence (DNA): TGTGCCAGCACCACGAACCCGGACAGGGCGACCCAGTACTTC. Amino acids: CASTTNPDRATQYF. This chain links TRBV7-2 with TRBJ2-5, with 8 positions matching TRBD1. The CDR3 length is 14 residues. The V gene's germline CDR1 is SGHTA and CDR2 FQGNSA. With 7 bases clipped from V and 7 bases from J, the junction kept 11 bases outside the gene matches.

The chain has TRBV29-1 and TRBJ2-3; 12 bases align to TRBD2. The CDR3 consists of 18 residues. Germline V gene data show CDR1 as SQVTM and CDR2 as ANQGSEA. The trim removed 4 bases at V and 4 bases at J, leaving 15 bases unmatched. Here the CDR3 reads CSVGPLQLAGGRSDTQYF. The CDR3 DNA sequence: TGCAGCGTTGGCCCCCTGCAGCTAGCGGGGGGGCGGTCAGATACGCAGTATTTT.

CDR3 sequence (DNA): TGCGCCAGCAGCGCCGACCCCTCTGGGGCCAACGTCCTGACTTTC. Residues: CASSADPSGANVLTF. The J gene is TRBJ2-6, the V gene TRBV5-1; D call uncertain. Germline V CDR1 and CDR2: SGHRS, YFSETQ. V was clipped by 4 bases and J by 0 bases, with 8 bases between them. The CDR3 loop spans 15 amino acids.

This clonotype was counted between two and nine times. V gene TRBV20-1 combines with J gene TRBJ2-7, with 9 positions matching TRBD1. The length of the CDR3 is 14 residues. Trimming took 5 bases from V and 0 from J; bases not matched to a gene: 5. The germline V gene has CDR1 DFQATT and CDR2 SNEGSKA (reference sequence). The CDR3 DNA reads TGCAGTGCTGGGGGACAGGGTCCCTCCTACGAGCAGTACTTC. This sequence encodes CSAGGQGPSYEQYF.

This clonotype was counted between two and nine times. The J gene is TRBJ1-4, the V gene TRBV5-5; no firm D call. The germline V gene encodes CDR1 SGHKS and CDR2 YYEKEE (reference sequence). The CDR3 is made up of 15 amino acids. V lost 7 bases, J lost 0 bases, and 13 bases lay in between. DNA for the CDR3: TGTGCCAGCTCGGCACGCAGTGCAACTAATGAAAAACTGTTTTTT. It translates to CASSARSATNEKLFF.

At least ten counts were recorded for this clonotype. The genes are TRBV2 and TRBJ2-3; D is uncertain. CDR1 is SNHLY, CDR2 FYNNEI, per germline. The V end lost 10 bases, the J end lost 2 bases, and 7 bases lay between the germline ends. This CDR3 is built from 11 residues. DNA for the CDR3: TGTGCCAACACTTTCACAGATACGCAGTATTTT. As protein: CANTFTDTQYF.

The sample holds a few counts of this clonotype. The chain couples TRBV18 to TRBJ1-1; 9 nucleotides align to TRBD1. Losses at the gene ends were 6 bases for V and 10 bases for J; bases not matched to a gene: 15. The CDR3 has 15 amino acids. CDR1 KGHSH and CDR2 LQKENI come from the germline V gene. In nucleotides, the CDR3 is TGTGCCAGCTCTCCAACGAACGGGGGACAGGGCGGAGCTTTCTTT. It translates to CASSPTNGGQGGAFF.

This clonotype has just a few counts. The chain joins TRBV28 to TRBJ1-5; D is unresolved. CDR1 and CDR2 (germline): MDHEN, SYDVKM. The V end was cut by 5 bases, the J end by 7 bases, with 12 bases between. This CDR3 comprises 13 residues. CDR3 protein: CASSEPRVQPQHF. As DNA, the CDR3 is TGTGCCAGCAGTGAACCCCGGGTGCAGCCCCAGCATTTT.

The chain combines TRBV6-5 with TRBJ2-7; 11 bases align to TRBD2. The J segment lost 7 bases and the V segment lost 5 bases, leaving 10 bases of the junction unmatched. The CDR3 is 15 residues long. CDR1 is MNHEY and CDR2 is SVGAGI in the germline V gene. CDR3 bases: TGTGCCAGCAGTCGAAGACTAGCGGGACCTACAGAGCAGTACTTC. This sequence encodes CASSRRLAGPTEQYF.

This chain uses TRBV7-2 with TRBJ1-5; D is ambiguous. The germline CDR1 and CDR2 sequences are SGHTA and FQGNSA. The V end was cut by 3 bases, the J end by 5 bases, with 8 bases between. The CDR3 runs 13 residues. Written as DNA, the CDR3 is TGTGCCAGCAGCTTTGTCGAGGATCAGCCCCAGCATTTT. Translation: CASSFVEDQPQHF.

This clonotype came up a few times. The V and J genes are TRBV4-3 and TRBJ1-1; D gene unclear. Trimming removed 1 base at V and 1 base at J, with 13 bases between. There are 16 residues in the CDR3. Germline loops: CDR1 LGHNA, CDR2 YSLEER. The CDR3 here is CASSQAPQGGNTEAFF. The CDR3, as DNA: TGCGCCAGCAGCCAAGCTCCCCAAGGAGGGAACACTGAAGCTTTCTTT.

J is TRBJ1-1 and V is TRBV5-1; TRBD1 might be the D (6 bases). V gave up 4 bases and J gave up 7 bases, with 11 bases separating them. This CDR3 region has 12 residues. Germline V gives CDR1 SGHRS, CDR2 YFSETQ. CDR3 protein: CASSADRGEAFF. CDR3 in DNA: TGCGCCAGCAGCGCGGACAGAGGTGAAGCTTTCTTT.

CDR3 bases: TGCAGTGCTGGGGCACGGGGGAGCTCCTACGAGCAGTACGTC. Encoded protein: CSAGARGSSYEQYV. This chain joins TRBV20-1 and TRBJ2-7, with TRBD2 as a possible D gene (6 bases). Trimming took off 5 bases at V and 0 bases at J, with 14 bases between the two ends. Looked up from germline, CDR1 is DFQATT and CDR2 is SNEGSKA (reference sequence). This CDR3 is 14 amino acids long.

In this sample, this clonotype turned up many times. V gene TRBV10-3 combines with J gene TRBJ1-2; D is undetermined. Trimming removed 1 base at V and 4 bases at J, with 7 bases between. Per the germline V gene, CDR1 is ENHRY and CDR2 is SYGVKD. The CDR3 is 13 residues long. The CDR3 reads CAISELVFYGYTF. DNA of the CDR3: TGTGCCATCAGTGAGTTAGTATTCTATGGCTACACCTTC.

This clonotype was counted a few times. The V and J genes are TRBV12-3 or TRBV12-4 and TRBJ1-2, with a possible D match to TRBD1 (5 bases). This CDR3 is 15 amino acids long. The germline V and J ends were trimmed by 7 bases and 4 bases, with 19 bases remaining between them. The CDR3 DNA follows: TGTGCCAGCACTCCTAGGCCGGGACCCCCCTATGGCTACACCTTC. It is translated as CASTPRPGPPYGYTF.

V gene TRBV5-1 combines with J gene TRBJ1-6; the D is unclear. Trimming stripped 4 bases from V and 8 bases from J, with 10 bases between. This CDR3 spans 13 amino acids. Germline V gene lookup returns CDR1 SGHRS and CDR2 YFSETQ. CDR3 DNA sequence: TGCGCCAGCAGCCCCGCAGCGGATTCACCCCTCCACTTT. It yields the protein CASSPAADSPLHF.

This clonotype was seen repeatedly, ten times or more. The V and J genes are TRBV4-1 and TRBJ2-4; no firm D call. Germline CDR1 is MGHRA and CDR2 is YSYEKL. The CDR3 contains 15 residues. Trimming pared 0 bases from V and 4 bases from J, leaving 10 bases between. CDR3 amino acids: CASSQDGWDKNIQYF. The CDR3 DNA sequence: TGCGCCAGCAGCCAAGACGGGTGGGATAAAAACATTCAGTACTTC.

This clonotype was observed a few times. V usage is TRBV9 and J usage is TRBJ2-7; D possibly corresponds to TRBD1 (6 bases). Per germline, CDR1 SGDLS and CDR2 YYNGEE. The CDR3 has 18 amino acids. V lost 0 bases and J lost 0, with 19 bases in between. The DNA of the CDR3 is TGTGCCAGCAGCGTAGGTAAGGAGGAGACAGGCAACTCCTACGAGCAGTACGTC. This translates into CASSVGKEETGNSYEQYV.

The chain combines TRBV7-9 with TRBJ1-1; D is undetermined. The V gene lost 4 bases and the J gene lost 5 bases, with 2 bases spanning the gap. CDR3 size: 10 residues. The germline CDR1 and CDR2 sequences are SEHNR and FQNEAQ (reference sequence). CDR3 coding DNA: TGTGCCAGCAGCTCTACTGAAGCTTTCTTT. This gives the protein CASSSTEAFF.

The CDR3 DNA reads as TGTGCCAGCACCAGACAGCTTACGAACACTGAAGCTTTCTTT. It codes for CASTRQLTNTEAFF. The rearrangement joins TRBV12-3 or TRBV12-4 to TRBJ1-1, with D perhaps TRBD1 (5 bases). The V end was cut by 7 bases, the J end by 1 base, with 13 bases between. This CDR3 region has 14 residues.

The V and J genes are TRBV2 and TRBJ1-3; no clear D. Trimming took off 7 bases at V and 0 bases at J, with 10 bases between the two ends. Germline V CDR1 and CDR2: SNHLY, FYNNEI. The length of the CDR3 is 14 residues. The CDR3 DNA is TGTGCCAGCAAGCCGGGTTTCTCTGGAAACACCATATATTTT. It codes for CASKPGFSGNTIYF.

Only a few counts were recorded for this clonotype. V gene TRBV20-1 combines with J gene TRBJ2-7; 7 nucleotides align to TRBD1. This CDR3 has 14 residues. Per the germline V gene, CDR1 is DFQATT and CDR2 is SNEGSKA (reference sequence). Unmatched junction bases numbered 5, after V lost 2 bases and J lost 1 base. The CDR3 reads CSARPDRRSYEQYF. CDR3 coding DNA: TGCAGTGCTAGACCGGACAGGAGATCCTACGAGCAGTACTTC.

In this sample, this clonotype turned up many times. The gene calls are TRBV4-1 and TRBJ1-2, with a weak D call TRBD1 (5 bases). The V gene lost 4 bases and the J gene lost 4 bases, with 13 bases spanning the gap. The germline V gene encodes CDR1 MGHRA and CDR2 YSYEKL. There are 14 residues in the CDR3. CDR3 in DNA: TGCGCCAGCAGCCTTCGGCGGGGCGGCTATGGCTACACCTTC. Protein product: CASSLRRGGYGYTF.